The 3 T cell receptor beta chains in this list originate from one sample, sequenced in a study of blood T cell repertoires in COVID-19. Generated by immunoSEQ multiplex PCR, the TCRdb table keeps only in-frame clones and is missing some. The sample lists around 250,000 clones; more than 75% were seen once. Sequencing input: peripheral blood. These TCRs come from a woman between 65 and 79 years old with active or convalescent COVID-19.

The chain combines TRBV7-2 with TRBJ1-3; 7 nucleotides match TRBD1. V shed 4 bases, J shed 4 bases, and the junction held 7 bases outside the gene matches. This CDR3 comprises 15 residues. Germline lookup yields CDR1 SGHTA and CDR2 FQGNSA. The CDR3 loop reads CASSSDNRGGNTIYF. The CDR3 region has the DNA TGTGCCAGCAGCTCCGACAACAGGGGAGGAAACACCATATATTTT.

The chain combines TRBV5-1 with TRBJ1-2; 8 bases map to TRBD1. V shed 0 bases, J shed 5 bases, and the junction held 12 bases outside the gene matches. The CDR3 covers 17 residues. The germline V gene has CDR1 SGHRS and CDR2 YFSETQ. The CDR3 region has the DNA TGCGCCAGCAGCTTGGAAGGGTTTTCGACAGGGGAGTATGGCTACACCTTC. This codes for CASSLEGFSTGEYGYTF.

The chain is built from TRBV1 and TRBJ1-6. TRBV1 is tagged as a pseudogene. CDR3 length: 17 amino acids. The CDR3 protein is CTSSQEFWEAEDSPLHF. CDR3 nucleotide sequence: TGCACCAGCAGCCAAGAATTTTGGGAGGCCGAGGATTCACCCCTCCACTTT.